Following are 25 T cell receptor beta chains from one sample sequenced in a study of cytomegalovirus exposure and HLA in healthy donors. The PCR ran on 60 Vbeta and 13 Jbeta primers. The protocol was immunoSEQ multiplex PCR, while the TCRdb copy is restricted to in-frame clones and leaves out a portion. The repertoire holds fewer than 130,000 clones, with around 85% as singletons. Sample: PBMCs. The receptors derive from a middle-aged man in good health and CMV-seronegative.

The chain employs TRBV7-8 and TRBJ2-3; 7 nucleotides align to TRBD1. Germline V gene lookup returns CDR1 SGHVS and CDR2 FQNEAQ. The CDR3 is made up of 14 amino acids. J gave up 5 bases and V 4 bases, and 6 bases lay outside the gene matches. Here the CDR3 reads CASSSTGRGDTQYF. CDR3 nucleotides: TGTGCCAGCAGCTCGACAGGGAGAGGAGATACGCAGTATTTT.

This clone was counted between two and nine times. Other DNA variants within this sample encode the same CDR3. The chain recombines TRBV6-5 with TRBJ1-1; D is unresolved. V lost 2 bases to trimming and J lost 10 bases, with 14 bases between them. The germline V gene has CDR1 MNHEY and CDR2 SVGAGI. The CDR3 runs 13 residues. CDR3 protein: CASSYPGSPPAFF. The CDR3 DNA reads TGTGCCAGCAGTTACCCGGGATCGCCCCCAGCTTTCTTT.

The chain has TRBV6-5 and TRBJ2-7; TRBD2 is a possible D gene (6 bases). The V gene's germline CDR1 is MNHEY and CDR2 SVGAGI. V was cut by 7 bases and J by 7 bases, with 17 bases left in between. The CDR3 covers 13 residues. The CDR3 DNA is TGTGCCAGCACGCGGGACCCCGAGGGGGAGCAGTACTTC. Amino acids: CASTRDPEGEQYF.

The rearrangement links TRBV30 to TRBJ2-7; 8 bases are shared with TRBD1. J lost 0 bases, V lost 1 base, and 11 bases had no gene match. The CDR3 totals 17 residues. Germline-derived CDR1 and CDR2 are GTSNPN and SVGIG (reference sequence). The DNA for the CDR3 is TGTGCCTGGAGTGGGGGACAGGTTCAGAAGAACTCCTACGAGCAGTACTTC. Residues: CAWSGGQVQKNSYEQYF.

This sequence joins TRBV5-1 and TRBJ1-6; 7 bases agree with TRBD1. The CDR3 consists of 15 residues. Germline CDR1 reads SGHRS; CDR2 reads YFSETQ. Trimming removed 0 bases from V and 7 bases from J; junction bases left unmatched: 4. The CDR3 nucleotides are TGCGCCAGCAGCTTGGCCACACAGGGGAATTCACCCCTCCACTTT. It encodes CASSLATQGNSPLHF.

The V gene is TRBV7-7, the J gene TRBJ2-1; 13 nucleotides align to TRBD2. The CDR3 loop spans 15 amino acids. Looked up from germline, CDR1 is SSHAT and CDR2 is FNYEAQ (reference sequence). V lost 5 bases, J lost 9 bases, and 7 bases stayed unmatched. Here the CDR3 reads CASSPERLAGGEQFF. Here the CDR3 DNA reads TGTGCCAGCAGCCCCGAGAGACTAGCGGGGGGTGAGCAGTTCTTC.

V usage is TRBV5-1 and J usage is TRBJ2-7; 7 bases line up with TRBD1. Germline V CDR1 and CDR2: SGHRS, YFSETQ. The CDR3 sequence is 16 residues long. Unmatched junction bases numbered 15, after V lost 3 bases and J lost 6 bases. The CDR3 DNA is TGCGCCAGCAGCTCGTATACAGGGGCGTTGAGGGGCGAGCAGTACTTC. Its protein is CASSSYTGALRGEQYF. Together with reference TRBV5-1 and TRBJ2-7, the CDR3 gives the full variable domain: KAGVTQTPRYLIKTRGQQVTLSCSPISGHRSVSWYQQTPGQGLQFLFEYFSETQRNKGNFPGRFSGRQFSNSRSEMNVSTLELGDSALYLCASSSYTGALRGEQYFGPGTRLTVT.

J is TRBJ1-1 and V is TRBV28, with D unclear. Trimming left V 3 bases short and J 1 base short, with 6 bases between. The CDR3 consists of 13 residues. Germline CDR1 and CDR2: MDHEN and SYDVKM. CDR3 sequence reads: CASSFLPNTEAFF. CDR3 nucleotide sequence: TGTGCCAGCAGTTTTCTCCCGAACACTGAAGCTTTCTTT.

Only one count was recorded for this clone. The V gene is TRBV29-1, the J gene TRBJ2-5; TRBD2 agrees at 7 bases. The CDR3 runs to 13 residues. Germline CDR1 and CDR2: SQVTM and ANQGSEA. V lost 4 bases, J lost 2 bases, and 4 bases stayed unmatched. CDR3 loop: CSVVGRWQETQYF. As DNA, the CDR3 is TGCAGCGTTGTCGGGAGGTGGCAAGAGACCCAGTACTTC.

The rearrangement joins TRBV10-3 to TRBJ2-7; 8 bases map to TRBD2. Trimming removed 4 bases from V and 1 base from J; junction bases left unmatched: 12. The CDR3 spans 17 residues. Germline V gene data show CDR1 as ENHRY and CDR2 as SYGVKD. The CDR3 loop reads CAISVTRGSGGSYEQYF. The CDR3 DNA reads as TGTGCCATCAGTGTTACCAGGGGAAGCGGGGGATCCTACGAGCAGTACTTC.

V usage is TRBV7-9 and J usage is TRBJ2-2, with 7 nucleotides matching TRBD1. The length of the CDR3 is 16 residues. Germline values: CDR1 SEHNR, CDR2 FQNEAQ (reference sequence). Losses at the gene ends were 2 bases for V and 2 bases for J; bases not matched to a gene: 5. The CDR3 region is CASSLPTGLNTGELFF. CDR3 bases: TGTGCCAGCAGCTTACCGACAGGGTTAAACACCGGGGAGCTGTTTTTT.

This chain joins TRBV5-6 and TRBJ2-3; 9 positions agree with TRBD1. Germline V lookup: CDR1 SGHDT, CDR2 YYEEEE. CDR3 length: 18 amino acids. Unmatched junction bases numbered 12, after V lost 0 bases and J lost 4 bases. The CDR3 DNA reads TGTGCCAGCAGCTTGGCCTGGCGAACAGGGGGCAGGTCAGATACGCAGTATTTT. It encodes CASSLAWRTGGRSDTQYF. Full variable domain (rest looked up from reference TRBV5-6 and TRBJ2-3): DAGVTQSPTHLIKTRGQQVTLRCSPKSGHDTVSWYQQALGQGPQFIFQYYEEEERQRGNFPDRFSGHQFPNYSSELNVNALLLGDSALYLCASSLAWRTGGRSDTQYFGPGTRLTVL.

The chain couples TRBV19 to TRBJ1-2; 8 nucleotides match TRBD1. The V and J ends lost 4 bases and 7 bases, in that order; junction bases with no gene match: 14. Looked up from germline, CDR1 is LNHDA and CDR2 is SQIVND (reference sequence). This CDR3 region has 16 residues. The CDR3 nucleotides read TGTGCCAGTAGTACCTCGTCCCTCGGACAGGGCGGTGGCTACACCTTC. This sequence encodes CASSTSSLGQGGGYTF.

V gene TRBV6-4 combines with J gene TRBJ2-5, with D possibly matching TRBD2 (5 bases). The CDR3 has 15 residues. The germline gives CDR1 MRHNA, CDR2 SNTAGT. V dropped 0 bases and J dropped 5 bases, with 13 bases sitting between them. The CDR3 nucleotides are TGTGCCAGCAGTGACTCCCCTAGCCCTCGGGAGACCCAGTACTTC. Amino acid sequence: CASSDSPSPRETQYF.

This chain connects TRBV5-4 to TRBJ1-1, with D hard to call. Germline-derived CDR1 and CDR2 are SGHNT and YYREEE (reference sequence). V was pared by 0 bases and J by 7 bases, with 10 bases between. The CDR3 spans 13 residues. Here the CDR3 reads CASSLDSSFEAFF. The CDR3 region has the DNA TGTGCCAGCAGCTTGGACAGTTCCTTTGAAGCTTTCTTT.

The gene calls are TRBV5-1 and TRBJ1-3; 7 bases fit TRBD1. Germline V gene lookup returns CDR1 SGHRS and CDR2 YFSETQ. Losses at the gene ends were 4 bases for V and 4 bases for J; bases not matched to a gene: 14. This CDR3 has 17 residues. The CDR3 loop is CASSPSKAGGGGNTIYF. CDR3 coding DNA: TGCGCCAGCAGCCCTTCTAAGGCAGGGGGAGGAGGAAACACCATATATTTT.

V usage is TRBV7-2 and J usage is TRBJ2-7, with 8 nucleotides matching TRBD2. The CDR3 runs to 16 residues. Germline loops: CDR1 SGHTA, CDR2 FQGNSA. The V and J ends lost 1 base and 4 bases, in that order; junction bases with no gene match: 9. The CDR3 region is CASSLGPGLVSYEQYF. CDR3 nucleotides: TGTGCCAGCAGCTTAGGCCCGGGACTAGTTTCTTACGAGCAGTACTTC.

This chain joins TRBV7-9 and TRBJ1-2, with D tentatively TRBD1 (6 bases). There are 16 residues in the CDR3. The V and J ends lost 1 base and 1 base respectively, with 13 bases between them. CDR1 SEHNR and CDR2 FQNEAQ come from the germline V gene (reference sequence). The CDR3 region is CASSLVGQILNYGYTF. The DNA of the CDR3 is TGTGCCAGCAGCTTAGTCGGACAGATACTTAACTATGGCTACACCTTC.

The V gene is TRBV5-8, the J gene TRBJ1-6; D uncertain. In germline, CDR1 is SGHTS, CDR2 YDEGEE. Trimming cost V 4 bases and J 7 bases, with 15 bases left between them. The CDR3 consists of 15 residues. CDR3 residues: CASSMGLTGNSPLHF. In nucleotides, the CDR3 is TGTGCCAGCAGCATGGGTCTAACCGGGAATTCACCCCTCCACTTT.

The rearrangement links TRBV5-1 to TRBJ2-2, with 7 bases lining up with TRBD1. The V gene's germline CDR1 is SGHRS and CDR2 YFSETQ. The V gene end was trimmed by 5 bases and the J gene end by 5 bases; junction bases not matched to a gene: 9. The CDR3 is 15 amino acids. DNA of the CDR3: TGCGCCAGCAGTCCGGACAGGCCTCTTACCGGGGAGCTGTTTTTT. Amino acids: CASSPDRPLTGELFF.

J is TRBJ2-2 and V is TRBV28; tentative D call: TRBD2 (5 bases). The CDR3 runs to 13 residues. The germline V and J ends were trimmed by 6 bases and 2 bases, with 7 bases remaining between them. Per the germline V gene, CDR1 is MDHEN and CDR2 is SYDVKM. The CDR3 is CASRGVNTGELFF. The CDR3 DNA follows: TGTGCCAGCAGGGGAGTTAACACCGGGGAGCTGTTTTTT.

The V call is TRBV7-2, the J call TRBJ1-5; D is ambiguous. This CDR3 is built from 14 residues. Trimming left V 3 bases short and J 4 bases short, with 10 bases between. CDR1 and CDR2 from the germline V gene are SGHTA and FQGNSA. CDR3 in DNA: TGTGCCAGCAGCTTGCGGAGGGTTAATCAGCCCCAGCATTTT. The encoded protein is CASSLRRVNQPQHF.

The V call is TRBV2, the J call TRBJ2-3; 11 nucleotides align to TRBD2. This CDR3 is 18 amino acids long. Germline V lookup: CDR1 SNHLY, CDR2 FYNNEI. V was pared by 6 bases and J by 5 bases, with 16 bases of the junction left unmatched. This CDR3 is CASRSSGGTHHAKDTQYF. Written as DNA, the CDR3 is TGTGCCAGCAGATCTAGCGGGGGGACGCACCACGCAAAAGATACGCAGTATTTT.

Here the CDR3 DNA reads TGCAGCGTTGCTGGGCTAGCGGGCTCCTACGAGCAGTACTTC. Translated, it gives CSVAGLAGSYEQYF. The chain employs TRBV29-1 and TRBJ2-7; 8 nucleotides align to TRBD2. This CDR3 is 14 amino acids long. Germline V gives CDR1 SQVTM, CDR2 ANQGSEA. V shed 4 bases and J 0 bases; nucleotides not matched to a gene: 5.

The chain has TRBV5-1 and TRBJ2-1; 13 positions agree with TRBD2. The CDR3 covers 15 residues. J lost 6 bases, V lost 4 bases, and 4 bases had no gene match. CDR1 is SGHRS, CDR2 YFSETQ, per germline. The CDR3 region has the DNA TGCGCCAGCAGCCAAGGGACTAGCGGGGTCAATGAGCAGTTCTTC. Its protein product is CASSQGTSGVNEQFF.